In its sample, the clone carrying this T cell receptor (beta chain) was seen once. This entry belongs to a study of control samples from healthy donors and cancer patients. Libraries were prepared by immunoSEQ multiplex PCR; TCRdb keeps only in-frame clonotypes and omits some of them. Here the sample spans tens of thousands of clones, 70% to 90% being singletons. V lost 3 bases to trimming and J lost 3 bases, with 11 bases between them. Germline CDR1 reads GTSNPN; CDR2 reads SVGIG (reference sequence). The CDR3 is 14 amino acids. This TCR came from a man aged 50 to 59 in good health. The V and J genes are TRBV30 and TRBJ2-2; the D call may be TRBD1 or TRBD2 (5 bases each). The sequenced material came from blood. Written as DNA, the CDR3 is TGTGCCTGGAGGATTCAGGGAGACACCGGGGAGCTGTTTTTT. It yields the protein CAWRIQGDTGELFF.